Presented here are 6 T cell receptor beta chains from one specimen sequenced in a study of metastatic and nonmetastatic thyroid tumors. No treatment of any kind had been given to any patient before thyroid surgery. Using MiXCR, TCRdb reanalyzed the PCR reads. The sample yields approximately 15,000 clones, about 24% seen once. Source material: adjacent normal tissue. The receptors originated from a female donor with papillary thyroid cancer or a benign thyroid nodule (not recorded which). Some clones in this sample may be carry-over from other donors' samples.

This clone has ten or more counts. The CDR3 spells CASSLASGQETQYF. The CDR3 DNA reads as TGCGCCAGCAGCTTGGCTAGCGGCCAAGAGACCCAGTACTTC. The rearrangement joins TRBV5-1 to TRBJ2-5, with 7 bases that match TRBD2. The germline V gene has CDR1 SGHRS and CDR2 YFSETQ. There are 14 residues in the CDR3. The V segment lost 0 bases and the J segment 1 base; nucleotides outside the gene matches: 0.

This clone was detected many times. The V and J genes are TRBV29-1 and TRBJ1-4; TRBD1 is a possible D gene (6 bases). Germline V gene lookup returns CDR1 SQVTM and CDR2 ANQGSEA. V was cut by 6 bases and J by 7 bases, with 15 bases left in between. CDR3 size: 13 residues. CDR3 DNA sequence: TGCAGCGTCCCCGACAGGTTAGGTGAAAAACTGTTTTTT. Residues: CSVPDRLGEKLFF. The variable domain in full, completed from reference TRBV29-1 and TRBJ1-4, reads SAVISQKPSRDICQRGTSLTIQCQVDSQVTMMFWYRQQPGQSLTLIATANQGSEATYESGFVIDKFPISRPNLTFSTLTVSNMSPEDSSIYLCSVPDRLGEKLFFGSGTQLSVL.

This clone has a handful of counts. The chain couples TRBV6-1 to TRBJ2-3; D uncertain. CDR1 is MNHNS and CDR2 is SASEGT in the germline V gene. Trimming removed 2 bases at V and 1 base at J, with 4 bases between. This CDR3 spans 13 amino acids. Here the CDR3 DNA reads TGTGCCAGCAGTGAACAGGGCACAGATACGCAGTATTTT. Translated, it gives CASSEQGTDTQYF.

This chain joins TRBV9 and TRBJ2-3; D is unclear. Germline CDR1 reads SGDLS; CDR2 reads YYNGEE. V was shortened by 4 bases and J by 0 bases, with 12 bases between the two germline ends. This CDR3 contains 15 residues. The CDR3, as DNA: TGTGCCAGCAGCCTTGGTCGGCTGAGCACAGATACGCAGTATTTT. Translation gives CASSLGRLSTDTQYF.

Concerning this clone itself: Because it lacks the conserved phenylalanine or tryptophan at the end, this CDR3 is likely a read error. The DNA is left out, because the CDR3 cannot be placed on it with certainty; the CDR3 is given as TCRdb lists it. The chain uses TRBV7-3 and TRBJ2-5; the D call in the table, TRBD1, was not verified against the DNA. The CDR3 region is 14 residues in length, termini included. The germline gives CDR1 SGHTA, CDR2 FQGTGA. The CDR3 loop is CASSPTGRGETKYL.

This clone was seen ten or more times. The J gene is TRBJ2-3, the V gene TRBV19; TRBD2 agrees at 9 bases. In germline, CDR1 is LNHDA, CDR2 SQIVND (reference sequence). V lost 4 bases, J lost 4 bases, and 6 bases stayed unmatched. CDR3 length equals 15 residues. The CDR3 region is CASSTLAGAPDTQYF. The CDR3 DNA reads as TGTGCCAGTAGTACTTTAGCGGGAGCCCCAGATACGCAGTATTTT.